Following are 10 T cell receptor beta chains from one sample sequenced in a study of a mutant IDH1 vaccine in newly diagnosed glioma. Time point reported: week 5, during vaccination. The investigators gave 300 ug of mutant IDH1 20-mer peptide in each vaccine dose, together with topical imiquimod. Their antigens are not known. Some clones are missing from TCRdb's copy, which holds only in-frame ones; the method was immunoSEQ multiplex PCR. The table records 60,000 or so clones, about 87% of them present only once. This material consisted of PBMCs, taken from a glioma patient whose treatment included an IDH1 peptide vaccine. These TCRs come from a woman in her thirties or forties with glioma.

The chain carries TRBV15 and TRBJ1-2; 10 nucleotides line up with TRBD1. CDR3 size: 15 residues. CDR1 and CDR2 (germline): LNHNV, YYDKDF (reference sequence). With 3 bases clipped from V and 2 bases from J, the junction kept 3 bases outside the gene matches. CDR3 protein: CATSRGTGVNYGYTF. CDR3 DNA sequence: TGTGCCACCAGCAGGGGGACAGGGGTAAACTATGGCTACACCTTC.

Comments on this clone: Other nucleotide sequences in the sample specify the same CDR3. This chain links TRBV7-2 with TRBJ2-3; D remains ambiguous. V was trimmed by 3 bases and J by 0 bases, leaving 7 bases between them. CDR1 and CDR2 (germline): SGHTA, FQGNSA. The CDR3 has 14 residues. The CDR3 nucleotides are TGTGCCAGCAGCTTGGGCAGGAGCACAGATACGCAGTATTTT. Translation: CASSLGRSTDTQYF.

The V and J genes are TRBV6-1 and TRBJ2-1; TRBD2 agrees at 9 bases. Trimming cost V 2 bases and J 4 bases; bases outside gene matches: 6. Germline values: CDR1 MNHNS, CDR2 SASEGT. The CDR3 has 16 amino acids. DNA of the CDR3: TGTGCCAGCAGTGAATCTCTAGCGGGGCTTTACAATGAGCAGTTCTTC. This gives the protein CASSESLAGLYNEQFF.

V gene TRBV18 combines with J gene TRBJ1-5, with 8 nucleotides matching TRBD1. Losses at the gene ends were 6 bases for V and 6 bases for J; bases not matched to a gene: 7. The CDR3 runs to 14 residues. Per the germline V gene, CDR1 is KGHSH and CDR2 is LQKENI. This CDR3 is CASSSGGAGQPQHF. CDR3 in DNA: TGTGCCAGCTCGTCAGGGGGCGCGGGTCAGCCCCAGCATTTT.

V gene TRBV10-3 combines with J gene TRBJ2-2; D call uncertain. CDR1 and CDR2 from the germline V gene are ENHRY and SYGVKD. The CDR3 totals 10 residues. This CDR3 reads CTGDTGELFF. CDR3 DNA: TGTACTGGGGACACCGGGGAGCTGTTTTTT.

This CDR3 reads CASSEAKGYQPQHF. The CDR3 DNA is TGTGCCAGCAGTGAAGCGAAGGGATATCAGCCCCAGCATTTT. The genes are TRBV2 and TRBJ1-5; D is ambiguous. The CDR3 is 14 residues long. CDR1 is SNHLY and CDR2 is FYNNEI in the germline V gene. Trimming removed 0 bases from V and 5 bases from J, with 8 bases in between.

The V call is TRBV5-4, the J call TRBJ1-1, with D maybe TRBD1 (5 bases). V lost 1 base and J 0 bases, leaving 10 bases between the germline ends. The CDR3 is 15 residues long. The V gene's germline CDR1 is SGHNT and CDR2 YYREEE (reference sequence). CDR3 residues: CASSLQGLVNTEAFF. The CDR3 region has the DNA TGTGCCAGCAGCTTGCAGGGACTAGTGAACACTGAAGCTTTCTTT.

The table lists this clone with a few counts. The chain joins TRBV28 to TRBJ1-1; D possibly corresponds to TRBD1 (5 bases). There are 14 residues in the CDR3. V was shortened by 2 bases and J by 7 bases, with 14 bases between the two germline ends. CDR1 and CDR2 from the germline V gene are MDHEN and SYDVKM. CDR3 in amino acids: CASSLTSRESEAFF. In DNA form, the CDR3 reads TGTGCCAGCAGTTTAACTAGCAGGGAGAGTGAAGCTTTCTTT.

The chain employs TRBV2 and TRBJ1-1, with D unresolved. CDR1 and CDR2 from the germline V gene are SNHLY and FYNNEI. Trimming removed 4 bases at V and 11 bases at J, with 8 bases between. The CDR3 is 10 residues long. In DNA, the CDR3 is TGTGCCAGCAGTGTTGACATGGCTTTCTTT. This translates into CASSVDMAFF.

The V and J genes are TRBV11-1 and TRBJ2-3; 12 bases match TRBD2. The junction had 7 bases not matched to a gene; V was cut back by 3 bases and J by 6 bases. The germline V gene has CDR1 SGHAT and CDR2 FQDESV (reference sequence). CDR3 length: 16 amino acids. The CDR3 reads CASSFGLAGLGDTQYF. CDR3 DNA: TGTGCCAGCAGCTTCGGACTAGCGGGGCTTGGCGATACGCAGTATTTT.